The rows below give T cell receptor beta chains drawn from one sample of a study of OX40 agonist ivuxolimab in advanced cancers. Produced via immunoSEQ multiplex PCR; TCRdb's table is partial and in-frame only. The table records approximately 50,000 clones, 80% of them present only once. Sequenced material: CD4+ or CD8+ T cells sorted from blood, taken in a trial of the OX40 agonist ivuxolimab. All receptors derive from an adult with an advanced solid tumor such as melanoma, head and neck, liver or kidney cancer. The CDR3 runs from the conserved cysteine through the conserved F or W. A D gene is named only where the DNA matches it firmly. Where a row states a size, it is once, few, many or the class of an expanded clone; other rows omit it.

clone size: .; D gene: .; V gene: TRBV6-6; J gene: TRBJ1-5; CDR3 protein: CASTGDSNQPQHF; CDR3 DNA: TGTGCCAGCACCGGGGATAGCAATCAGCCCCAGCATTTT
clone size: .; D gene: .; V gene: TRBV7-9; J gene: TRBJ2-5; CDR3 protein: CASSFKAQETQYF; CDR3 DNA: TGTGCCAGCAGCTTCAAAGCTCAAGAGACCCAGTACTTC
clone size: .; D gene: .; V gene: TRBV27; J gene: TRBJ2-7; CDR3 protein: CASTDTSYEQYF; CDR3 DNA: TGTGCCAGCACAGACACCTCCTACGAGCAGTACTTC
clone size: once; D gene: .; V gene: TRBV29-1; J gene: TRBJ1-2; CDR3 protein: CSVESQGWSGYGYTF; CDR3 DNA: TGCAGCGTTGAATCCCAGGGTTGGAGCGGTTATGGCTACACCTTC
clone size: few; D gene: TRBD1; V gene: TRBV29-1; J gene: TRBJ1-5; CDR3 protein: CSVGGQGGNQPQHF; CDR3 DNA: TGCAGCGTTGGGGGACAGGGGGGCAATCAGCCCCAGCATTTT
clone size: .; D gene: TRBD1; V gene: TRBV2; J gene: TRBJ2-5; CDR3 protein: CASSRGQTTGETQYF; CDR3 DNA: TGTGCCAGCAGTCGGGGACAGACCACCGGGGAGACCCAGTACTTC
clone size: few; D gene: TRBD1; V gene: TRBV5-5; J gene: TRBJ2-5; CDR3 protein: CASSLDRGETQYF; CDR3 DNA: TGTGCCAGCAGCTTGGACAGGGGAGAGACCCAGTACTTC
clone size: .; D gene: .; V gene: TRBV9; J gene: TRBJ2-2; CDR3 protein: CASNRGGTGELFF; CDR3 DNA: TGTGCCAGCAATCGAGGGGGTACCGGGGAGCTGTTTTTT
clone size: .; D gene: TRBD1; V gene: TRBV4-1; J gene: TRBJ1-2; CDR3 protein: CASSQSHTRGPGSYTF; CDR3 DNA: TGCGCCAGCAGCCAATCCCACACCAGGGGGCCCGGGAGCTACACCTTC
clone size: .; D gene: TRBD1; V gene: TRBV18; J gene: TRBJ2-3; CDR3 protein: CASSPPVPGQGPHTDTQYF; CDR3 DNA: TGTGCCAGCTCACCACCGGTCCCGGGACAGGGGCCCCACACAGATACGCAGTATTTT
clone size: few; D gene: TRBD1; V gene: TRBV18; J gene: TRBJ1-1; CDR3 protein: CASSPPNGQGAFF; CDR3 DNA: TGTGCCAGCTCACCACCGAATGGACAGGGAGCTTTCTTT